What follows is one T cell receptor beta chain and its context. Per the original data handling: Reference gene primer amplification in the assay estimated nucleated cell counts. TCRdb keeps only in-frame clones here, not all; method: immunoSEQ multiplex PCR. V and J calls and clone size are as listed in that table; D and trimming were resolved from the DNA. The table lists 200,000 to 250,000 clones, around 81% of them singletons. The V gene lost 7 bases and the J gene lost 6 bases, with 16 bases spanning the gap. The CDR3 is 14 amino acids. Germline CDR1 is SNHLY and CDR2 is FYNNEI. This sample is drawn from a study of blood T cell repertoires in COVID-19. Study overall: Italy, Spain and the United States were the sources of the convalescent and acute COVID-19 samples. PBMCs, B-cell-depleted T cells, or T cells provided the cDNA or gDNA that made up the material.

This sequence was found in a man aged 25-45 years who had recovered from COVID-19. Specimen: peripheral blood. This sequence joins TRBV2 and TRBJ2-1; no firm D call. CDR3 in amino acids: CASIVQRLGNEQFF. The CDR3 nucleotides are TGTGCCAGCATAGTTCAGAGGCTGGGCAATGAGCAGTTCTTC.